Below are 6 T cell receptor beta chains sequenced from a single sample in a study of pediatric ulcerative colitis. The rectum was sampled with one to two pinch biopsies at colonoscopy. Clones were read by immunoSEQ multiplex PCR, and TCRdb kept only the in-frame ones, dropping some. The sample shows approximately 22,000 clones, about three quarters of them seen only once. The specimen was gut tissue. These receptors were collected from a boy aged 5-17 years with severe ulcerative colitis.

This CDR3 is CALPYSGNTIYF. The CDR3 DNA sequence: TGTGCCTTACCATACTCTGGAAACACCATATATTTT. The chain has TRBV30 and TRBJ1-3; D not resolved. The germline V and J ends were trimmed by 7 bases and 0 bases, with 7 bases remaining between them. CDR3 length equals 12 residues. The germline gives CDR1 GTSNPN, CDR2 SVGIG (reference sequence).

The chain uses TRBV7-2 and TRBJ2-1, with unresolved D. The V end lost 3 bases, the J end lost 4 bases, and 13 bases lay between the germline ends. Germline CDR1 reads SGHTA; CDR2 reads FQGNSA. The CDR3 is made up of 15 amino acids. The CDR3 reads CASSFTPLHYNEQFF. DNA of the CDR3: TGTGCCAGCAGCTTTACACCGCTACATTACAATGAGCAGTTCTTC.

The chain employs TRBV15 and TRBJ2-7, with 7 bases fitting TRBD2. This CDR3 has 13 amino acids. V lost 0 bases and J lost 6; bases outside the gene matches: 2. CDR1 LNHNV and CDR2 YYDKDF come from the germline V gene (reference sequence). The CDR3 protein is CATSRDGGGEQYF. CDR3 nucleotide sequence: TGTGCCACCAGCAGAGATGGCGGGGGCGAGCAGTACTTC.

V and J are TRBV9 and TRBJ1-1; 9 bases are a match to TRBD1. J was trimmed by 4 bases and V by 2 bases; bases with no gene match: 3. This CDR3 has 14 amino acids. Germline V gene lookup returns CDR1 SGDLS and CDR2 YYNGEE. The CDR3 coding sequence is TGTGCCAGCAGCGTTGGACAGGGGTCCACTGAAGCTTTCTTT. Translating it yields CASSVGQGSTEAFF.

The genes are TRBV10-3 and TRBJ1-1; no clear D gene. The V end was cut by 3 bases, the J end by 4 bases, with 15 bases between. This CDR3 has 15 amino acids. Germline CDR1 is ENHRY and CDR2 is SYGVKD. The CDR3 here is CAISEEIGRSTEAFF. CDR3 sequence (DNA): TGTGCCATCAGTGAAGAGATAGGGAGGTCCACTGAAGCTTTCTTT.

This chain joins TRBV30 and TRBJ1-1, with no clear D. The CDR3 runs 14 residues. Germline-derived CDR1 and CDR2 are GTSNPN and SVGIG (reference sequence). Trimming removed 6 bases at V and 2 bases at J, with 16 bases between. The CDR3 DNA reads as TGTGCCTGTTGGAGGGCAGACACAAACACTGAAGCTTTCTTT. Translating it yields CACWRADTNTEAFF.